One and the same sample provided the 27 T cell receptor beta chains below, sequenced in a study of cytotoxic CD8 clonotypes in ibrutinib-treated CLL. Data came from immunoSEQ multiplex PCR; TCRdb stores just in-frame clones and leaves some out. The sample has fewer than 100,000 clones, around 75% seen once. Source: PBMCs, taken after 12 months of ibrutinib treatment. The origin of the receptors is a human donor with chronic lymphocytic leukemia.

V gene TRBV6-1 combines with J gene TRBJ1-5, with 9 bases aligning to TRBD1. The CDR3 is made up of 15 amino acids. J gave up 1 base and V 6 bases, and 4 bases lay outside the gene matches. Germline V gene lookup returns CDR1 MNHNS and CDR2 SASEGT. CDR3 DNA: TGTGCCAGCAGCGAGACAGGGGGAAGCAATCAGCCCCAGCATTTT. Translation: CASSETGGSNQPQHF.

V usage is TRBV7-8 and J usage is TRBJ1-1; 10 bases align to TRBD1. From germline, CDR1 is SGHVS and CDR2 FQNEAQ. V shed 3 bases and J 6 bases; nucleotides not matched to a gene: 7. The CDR3 contains 15 residues. The CDR3 loop reads CASSFGGTGVAEAFF. The CDR3 nucleotides read TGTGCCAGCAGCTTTGGCGGGACAGGGGTGGCTGAAGCTTTCTTT.

The rearrangement uses TRBV28 and TRBJ2-7; 7 bases map to TRBD1. Germline values: CDR1 MDHEN, CDR2 SYDVKM. This CDR3 has 13 amino acids. Trimming removed 10 bases from V and 3 bases from J; junction bases left unmatched: 9. CDR3 sequence (DNA): TGTGCCAACCCCCACAGGGGAAGCTACGAGCAGTACTTC. Translated, it gives CANPHRGSYEQYF.

This clone has just one count. J is TRBJ1-1 and V is TRBV7-2; D may be TRBD1 (5 bases). The CDR3 spans 15 residues. Germline assignment: CDR1 SGHTA and CDR2 FQGNSA. V lost 4 bases and J 4 bases, leaving 16 bases between the germline ends. The CDR3 loop reads CASSYGGVGGTEAFF. CDR3 nucleotides: TGTGCCAGCAGCTACGGAGGGGTCGGCGGCACTGAAGCTTTCTTT.

The CDR3 region has the DNA TGTGCCAGCAGCTTAGACAAGGGACAGGGGGGCAATCAGCCCCAGCATTTT. It translates to CASSLDKGQGGNQPQHF. The gene calls are TRBV11-2 and TRBJ1-5; 11 positions agree with TRBD1. Per the germline V gene, CDR1 is SGHAT and CDR2 is FQNNGV. V lost 0 bases, J lost 2 bases, and 3 bases stayed unmatched. CDR3 size: 17 residues. The full variable domain, completed using reference TRBV11-2 and TRBJ1-5, is EAGVAQSPRYKIIEKRQSVAFWCNPISGHATLYWYQQILGQGPKLLIQFQNNGVVDDSQLPKDRFSAERLKGVDSTLKIQPAKLEDSAVYLCASSLDKGQGGNQPQHFGDGTRLSIL.

The CDR3 DNA follows: TGCAGTGCCGACCACCAAGAGACCCAGTACTTC. Translating gives CSADHQETQYF. V is TRBV20-1 and J is TRBJ2-5, with no clear D. CDR1 and CDR2 (germline): DFQATT, SNEGSKA (reference sequence). The CDR3 loop spans 11 amino acids. V lost 6 bases to trimming and J lost 0 bases, with 5 bases between them.

By share, this clone ranks as medium-sized. The J gene is TRBJ2-7, the V gene TRBV15; D ambiguous. Germline V gene sequence: CDR1 LNHNV, CDR2 YYDKDF (reference sequence). Trimming took off 1 base at V and 0 bases at J, with 10 bases between the two ends. This CDR3 contains 15 residues. The CDR3 loop reads CATSRAPGYSYEQYF. Written as DNA, the CDR3 is TGTGCCACCAGCAGAGCCCCCGGATACTCCTACGAGCAGTACTTC.

The genes are TRBV5-1 and TRBJ2-5; no definite D call. The V and J ends lost 0 bases and 4 bases respectively, with 10 bases between them. Germline CDR1 reads SGHRS; CDR2 reads YFSETQ. The length of the CDR3 is 14 residues. DNA for the CDR3: TGCGCCAGCAGCTTGGCGGCCGACGGAGAGACCCAGTACTTC. Encoded protein: CASSLAADGETQYF.

The V gene is TRBV11-2, the J gene TRBJ1-2; 8 bases are a match to TRBD1. V lost 5 bases and J lost 4; bases outside the gene matches: 3. CDR1 and CDR2 (germline): SGHAT, FQNNGV. The CDR3 has 13 amino acids. CDR3 nucleotides: TGTGCCAGCAGCCCCGGACAGGGCTATGGCTACACCTTC. This gives the protein CASSPGQGYGYTF. Looking up the rest from reference TRBV11-2 and TRBJ1-2 gives the full variable domain: EAGVAQSPRYKIIEKRQSVAFWCNPISGHATLYWYQQILGQGPKLLIQFQNNGVVDDSQLPKDRFSAERLKGVDSTLKIQPAKLEDSAVYLCASSPGQGYGYTFGSGTRLTVV.

The CDR3 here is CATTRTGTQTGNTIYF. The DNA of the CDR3 is TGTGCCACCACCAGGACCGGGACACAAACTGGAAACACCATATATTTT. V is TRBV2 and J is TRBJ1-3, with a tentative D call TRBD1 (6 bases). This CDR3 comprises 16 residues. CDR1 SNHLY and CDR2 FYNNEI come from the germline V gene. V gave up 10 bases and J gave up 2 bases, with 21 bases separating them.

The V and J genes are TRBV10-3 and TRBJ1-5, with D maybe TRBD1 (5 bases). Trimming shortened V by 2 bases and J by 1 base, and 9 bases separated the two germline ends. This CDR3 is 15 amino acids long. Germline CDR1 reads ENHRY; CDR2 reads SYGVKD. This CDR3 is CAISEGGRSNQPQHF. DNA of the CDR3: TGTGCCATCAGTGAGGGGGGTAGGAGCAATCAGCCCCAGCATTTT.

The genes are TRBV30 and TRBJ1-2, with D tentatively TRBD1 (5 bases). V was cut by 4 bases and J by 3 bases, with 12 bases left in between. This CDR3 contains 13 residues. Germline CDR1 is GTSNPN and CDR2 is SVGIG (reference sequence). The CDR3 region is CAWTPWGDYGYTF. CDR3 bases: TGTGCCTGGACACCTTGGGGGGACTATGGCTACACCTTC.

Comment on this clone: Other DNA variants within this sample encode the same CDR3. This chain uses TRBV2 with TRBJ1-5; D is undetermined. The CDR3 loop spans 14 amino acids. The germline CDR1 and CDR2 sequences are SNHLY and FYNNEI. V lost 3 bases and J lost 4, with 10 bases in between. The CDR3 nucleotides are TGTGCCAGCAGTGAGGCGGGCCGTAATCAGCCCCAGCATTTT. This translates into CASSEAGRNQPQHF.

This clone has just a few counts. The chain uses TRBV7-3 and TRBJ1-3; D unresolved. Trimming pared 4 bases from V and 4 bases from J, leaving 17 bases between. This CDR3 is 16 amino acids long. Germline V CDR1 and CDR2: SGHTA, FQGTGA. CDR3 sequence reads: CASSSQPPSAGNTIYF. The CDR3 DNA sequence: TGTGCCAGCAGCTCGCAGCCCCCTTCGGCGGGAAACACCATATATTTT.

Only one count was recorded for this clone. This chain uses TRBV10-3 with TRBJ1-2; 9 bases match TRBD1. Germline assignment: CDR1 ENHRY and CDR2 SYGVKD. Trimming took 10 bases from V and 10 from J; bases not matched to a gene: 19. This CDR3 has 15 residues. For the CDR3, the DNA is TGTGCCACCTCATATGGGGTTTTGGGACAGGGCGACTACACCTTC. This translates into CATSYGVLGQGDYTF.

V usage is TRBV28 and J usage is TRBJ2-5, with D perhaps TRBD2 (5 bases). Trimming left V 4 bases short and J 1 base short, with 13 bases between. This CDR3 spans 15 amino acids. The germline V gene encodes CDR1 MDHEN and CDR2 SYDVKM. CDR3 sequence: CASSSPKTSQETQYF. The CDR3 DNA reads as TGTGCCAGCAGTTCCCCGAAAACTAGCCAAGAGACCCAGTACTTC.

The table lists this clone with a count of one. The chain employs TRBV28 and TRBJ1-2, with no clear D. This CDR3 has 13 residues. In germline, CDR1 is MDHEN, CDR2 SYDVKM. The V and J ends lost 7 bases and 5 bases respectively, with 14 bases between them. The CDR3 region is CASTVPPLYGYTF. CDR3 DNA sequence: TGTGCCAGCACCGTACCGCCCCTATATGGCTACACCTTC.

A few counts support this clone. The gene calls are TRBV6-6 and TRBJ1-4; 8 positions match TRBD1. With 5 bases clipped from V and 6 bases from J, the junction kept 5 bases outside the gene matches. Per the germline V gene, CDR1 is MNHNY and CDR2 is SVGAGI (reference sequence). The CDR3 is 14 residues long. The CDR3 nucleotides are TGTGCCAGCAGTCTAGGACAGGGTGATGAAAAACTGTTTTTT. Amino acid sequence: CASSLGQGDEKLFF.

The chain has TRBV5-1 and TRBJ1-1; D might be TRBD1 (6 bases). The V gene lost 0 bases and the J gene lost 4 bases, with 13 bases spanning the gap. The CDR3 is made up of 15 amino acids. The germline gives CDR1 SGHRS, CDR2 YFSETQ. The CDR3 coding sequence is TGCGCCAGCAGCTTGGCCAGGGGAGGCGGCACTGAAGCTTTCTTT. This codes for CASSLARGGGTEAFF.

The chain combines TRBV6-6 with TRBJ2-7, with 7 bases identical to TRBD1. The CDR3 loop spans 14 amino acids. V was clipped by 5 bases and J by 4 bases; unmatched bases: 8. Germline-derived CDR1 and CDR2 are MNHNY and SVGAGI (reference sequence). The CDR3 here is CASSTTGVGYEQYF. CDR3 bases: TGTGCCAGCAGTACAACAGGGGTCGGATACGAGCAGTACTTC.

This chain links TRBV18 with TRBJ2-7, with 7 bases fitting TRBD1. The J segment lost 5 bases and the V segment lost 3 bases, leaving 4 bases of the junction unmatched. In germline, CDR1 is KGHSH, CDR2 LQKENI. This CDR3 is built from 13 residues. The CDR3 protein is CASSPGQSNEQYF. The CDR3 DNA reads TGTGCCAGCTCACCGGGACAGTCCAACGAGCAGTACTTC. Filled out from reference TRBV18 and TRBJ2-7, the complete variable domain reads NAGVMQNPRHLVRRRGQEARLRCSPMKGHSHVYWYRQLPEEGLKFMVYLQKENIIDESGMPKERFSAEFPKEGPSILRIQQVVRGDSAAYFCASSPGQSNEQYFGPGTRLTVT.

The rearrangement uses TRBV29-1 and TRBJ1-3; TRBD1 might be the D (5 bases). The length of the CDR3 is 18 residues. Germline V gene sequence: CDR1 SQVTM, CDR2 ANQGSEA. V was trimmed by 3 bases and J by 0 bases, leaving 21 bases between them. The CDR3 region is CSVEIGLFVGDSGNTIYF. The CDR3 DNA is TGCAGCGTTGAGATTGGACTGTTCGTGGGGGACTCTGGAAACACCATATATTTT.

The chain combines TRBV6-5 with TRBJ2-7; D not certain. Trimming shortened V by 0 bases and J by 2 bases, and 8 bases separated the two germline ends. The germline V gene encodes CDR1 MNHEY and CDR2 SVGAGI. The CDR3 runs to 14 residues. CDR3 bases: TGTGCCAGCAGTTACTCTGCGAACCCCTACGAGCAGTACTTC. Protein: CASSYSANPYEQYF.

The gene calls are TRBV9 and TRBJ2-5, with D perhaps assigned TRBD1 or TRBD2 (6 bases each). The CDR3 loop spans 14 amino acids. Trimming removed 0 bases at V and 5 bases at J, with 11 bases between. Germline assignment: CDR1 SGDLS and CDR2 YYNGEE. The CDR3 region has the DNA TGTGCCAGCAGCGTAGGGGTAGGGGGGGAGACCCAGTACTTC. It encodes CASSVGVGGETQYF.

The chain carries TRBV19 and TRBJ1-2, with D possibly matching TRBD1 (5 bases). The CDR3 sequence is 14 residues long. V gave up 5 bases and J gave up 4 bases, with 14 bases separating them. Germline loops: CDR1 LNHDA, CDR2 SQIVND (reference sequence). Here the CDR3 reads CASSAQGGIYGYTF. The CDR3 DNA sequence: TGTGCCAGTAGTGCCCAGGGAGGGATCTATGGCTACACCTTC. Variable domain in full (rest from reference TRBV19 and TRBJ1-2): DGGITQSPKYLFRKEGQNVTLSCEQNLNHDAMYWYRQDPGQGLRLIYYSQIVNDFQKGDIAEGYSVSREKKESFPLTVTSAQKNPTAFYLCASSAQGGIYGYTFGSGTRLTVV.

The J gene is TRBJ2-5, the V gene TRBV4-3; 7 bases fit TRBD1. CDR1 is LGHNA, CDR2 YSLEER, per germline. This CDR3 spans 15 amino acids. The trim removed 1 base at V and 2 bases at J, leaving 4 bases unmatched. The CDR3 sequence is CASSQGAGGQETQYF. In nucleotides, the CDR3 is TGCGCCAGCAGCCAAGGGGCAGGGGGTCAAGAGACCCAGTACTTC.

The chain has TRBV6-5 and TRBJ2-2; D gene unclear. This CDR3 spans 14 amino acids. Germline assignment: CDR1 MNHEY and CDR2 SVGAGI. With 4 bases removed from V and 0 bases from J, the gap between germline ends came to 6 bases. CDR3 bases: TGTGCCAGCAGTTGGGTCACGAACACCGGGGAGCTGTTTTTT. As protein: CASSWVTNTGELFF.